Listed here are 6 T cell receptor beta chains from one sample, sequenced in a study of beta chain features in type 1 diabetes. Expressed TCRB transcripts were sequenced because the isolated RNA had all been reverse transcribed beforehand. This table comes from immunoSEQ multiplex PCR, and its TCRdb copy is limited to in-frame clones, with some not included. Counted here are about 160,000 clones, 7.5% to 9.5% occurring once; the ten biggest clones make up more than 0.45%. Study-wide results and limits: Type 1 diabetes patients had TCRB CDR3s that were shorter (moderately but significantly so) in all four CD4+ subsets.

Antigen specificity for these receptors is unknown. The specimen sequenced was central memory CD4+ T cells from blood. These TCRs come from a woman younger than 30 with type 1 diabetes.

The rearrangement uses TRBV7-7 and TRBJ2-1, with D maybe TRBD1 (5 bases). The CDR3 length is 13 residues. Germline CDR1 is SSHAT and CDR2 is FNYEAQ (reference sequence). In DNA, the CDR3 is TGTGCTAGTGCCCAGGGATGGCACAATGAGCAGTTCTTC. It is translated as CASAQGWHNEQFF.

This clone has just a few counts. The CDR3 region has the DNA TGTGCCAGTAGTACGGACACTTTCTATGGCTACACCTTC. This gives the protein CASSTDTFYGYTF. The V and J genes are TRBV19 and TRBJ1-2, with D possibly TRBD1 on 5 matching bases. Trimming removed 4 bases from V and 4 bases from J, with 10 bases in between. Germline V lookup: CDR1 LNHDA, CDR2 SQIVND (reference sequence). This CDR3 is 13 amino acids long.

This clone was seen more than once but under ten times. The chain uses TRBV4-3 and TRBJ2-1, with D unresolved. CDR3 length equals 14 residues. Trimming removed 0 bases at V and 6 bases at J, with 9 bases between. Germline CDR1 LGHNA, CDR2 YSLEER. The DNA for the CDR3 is TGCGCCAGCAGCCAAGATCCCGCCGGCAATGAGCAGTTCTTC. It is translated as CASSQDPAGNEQFF.

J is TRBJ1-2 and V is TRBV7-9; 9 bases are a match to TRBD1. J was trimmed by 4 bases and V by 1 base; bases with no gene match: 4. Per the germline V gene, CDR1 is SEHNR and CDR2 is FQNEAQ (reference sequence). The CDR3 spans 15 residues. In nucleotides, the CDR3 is TGTGCCAGCAGCTTAGGCCGACAGGGGGGCTATGGCTACACCTTC. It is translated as CASSLGRQGGYGYTF.

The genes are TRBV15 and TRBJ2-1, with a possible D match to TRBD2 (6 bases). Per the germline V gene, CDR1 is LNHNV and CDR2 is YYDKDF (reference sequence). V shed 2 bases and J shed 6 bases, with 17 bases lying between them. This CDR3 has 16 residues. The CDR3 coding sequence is TGTGCCACCAGCAGACGCCTCCCGGGAGCGAGCAATGAGCAGTTCTTC. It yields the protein CATSRRLPGASNEQFF.

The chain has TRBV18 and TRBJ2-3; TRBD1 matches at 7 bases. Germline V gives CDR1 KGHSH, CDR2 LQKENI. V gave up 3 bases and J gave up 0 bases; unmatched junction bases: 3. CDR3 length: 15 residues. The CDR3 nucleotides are TGTGCCAGCTCACCCGGACAGGCTAGCACAGATACGCAGTATTTT. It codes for CASSPGQASTDTQYF.